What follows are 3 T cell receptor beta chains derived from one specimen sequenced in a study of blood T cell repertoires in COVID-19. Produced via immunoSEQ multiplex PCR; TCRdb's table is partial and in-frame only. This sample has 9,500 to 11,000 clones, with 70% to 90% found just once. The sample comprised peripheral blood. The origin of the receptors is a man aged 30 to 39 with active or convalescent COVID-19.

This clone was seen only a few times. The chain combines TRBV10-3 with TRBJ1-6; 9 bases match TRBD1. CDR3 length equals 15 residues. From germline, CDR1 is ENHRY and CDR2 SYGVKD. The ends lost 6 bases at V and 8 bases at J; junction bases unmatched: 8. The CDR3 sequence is CAIRSGQGSDSPLHF. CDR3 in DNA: TGTGCCATCAGATCGGGACAGGGATCCGATTCACCCCTCCACTTT.

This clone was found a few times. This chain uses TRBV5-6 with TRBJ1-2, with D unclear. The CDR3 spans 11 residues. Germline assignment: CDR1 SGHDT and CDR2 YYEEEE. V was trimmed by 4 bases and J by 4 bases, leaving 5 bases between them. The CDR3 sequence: CASSISYGYTF. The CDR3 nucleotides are TGTGCCAGCAGCATTAGCTATGGCTACACCTTC. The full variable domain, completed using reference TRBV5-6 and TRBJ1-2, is DAGVTQSPTHLIKTRGQQVTLRCSPKSGHDTVSWYQQALGQGPQFIFQYYEEEERQRGNFPDRFSGHQFPNYSSELNVNALLLGDSALYLCASSISYGYTFGSGTRLTVV.

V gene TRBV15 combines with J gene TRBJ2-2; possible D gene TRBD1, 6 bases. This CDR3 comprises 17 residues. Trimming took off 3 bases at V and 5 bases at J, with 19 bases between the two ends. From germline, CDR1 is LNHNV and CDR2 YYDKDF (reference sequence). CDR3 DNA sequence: TGTGCCACCAGCAGCAGGGGCAGGGTGGATGGTACCGGGGAGCTGTTTTTT. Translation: CATSSRGRVDGTGELFF.